Listed below are T cell receptor beta chains from one sample, sequenced in a study of shared clonotypes between healthy human individuals. Assay used: immunoSEQ multiplex PCR; TCRdb lists only in-frame clones, some missing. The sample records 2 million to 2.5 million clones, 90% to 97% being singletons. Sequences were obtained from naive CD4+ T cells sorted from blood. Source of these receptors: a young man in good health. CDR3s include the opening cysteine and the closing phenylalanine or tryptophan. Each record gives: J gene, V gene, clone size, D gene, CDR3 DNA, CDR3 protein. D genes are given only for firm matches. Expanded clones are given a class, and other clones once, few, many or no size at all.

J gene: TRBJ2-7
V gene: TRBV27
clone size: -
D gene: TRBD2
CDR3 DNA: TGTGCCAGCAGTTTACTGGCTAGCGGGCCCTACGAGCAGTACTTC
CDR3 protein: CASSLLASGPYEQYF

J gene: TRBJ2-1
V gene: TRBV10-1
clone size: -
D gene: TRBD2
CDR3 DNA: TGCGCCAGCAGTGAAAGAGCGGGGCACAATGAGCAGTTCTTC
CDR3 protein: CASSERAGHNEQFF

J gene: TRBJ2-3
V gene: TRBV7-2
clone size: -
D gene: -
CDR3 DNA: TGTGCCAGCAGCCTTACAGATACGCAGTATTTT
CDR3 protein: CASSLTDTQYF

J gene: TRBJ1-5
V gene: TRBV6-1
clone size: -
D gene: TRBD1
CDR3 DNA: TGTGCCAGCAGGGGACAGTACAATCAGCCCCAGCATTTT
CDR3 protein: CASRGQYNQPQHF

J gene: TRBJ2-3
V gene: TRBV5-6
clone size: -
D gene: TRBD1
CDR3 DNA: TGTGCCAGCAGCTGGGGCGGGACAGGGCTGAGGGATACGCAGTATTTT
CDR3 protein: CASSWGGTGLRDTQYF

J gene: TRBJ2-7
V gene: TRBV30
clone size: -
D gene: -
CDR3 DNA: TGTGCCTGGAGCGCCCAGACGACCTCCTACGAGCAGTACTTC
CDR3 protein: CAWSAQTTSYEQYF

J gene: TRBJ1-5
V gene: TRBV30
clone size: once
D gene: -
CDR3 DNA: TGTGCCTGGGCTCAGGGTTTAAGCAATCAGCCCCAGCATTTT
CDR3 protein: CAWAQGLSNQPQHF

J gene: TRBJ2-1
V gene: TRBV9
clone size: -
D gene: -
CDR3 DNA: TGTGCCAGCAACAGACAGGACCAGCACAATGAGCAGTTCTTC
CDR3 protein: CASNRQDQHNEQFF

J gene: TRBJ1-1
V gene: TRBV5-1
clone size: -
D gene: -
CDR3 DNA: TGCGCCAGCAGCTTGGGGTCCAGGGATCTAAGTGAAGCTTTCTTT
CDR3 protein: CASSLGSRDLSEAFF

J gene: TRBJ1-6
V gene: TRBV27
clone size: -
D gene: -
CDR3 DNA: TGTGCCAGCAGTCCCCGACAGGCCTATAATTCACCCCTCCACTTT
CDR3 protein: CASSPRQAYNSPLHF

J gene: TRBJ1-5
V gene: TRBV28
clone size: -
D gene: -
CDR3 DNA: TGTGCCAGCCTACCGGGGGGGATGAGCAATCAGCCCCAGCATTTT
CDR3 protein: CASLPGGMSNQPQHF

J gene: TRBJ1-6
V gene: TRBV5-1
clone size: -
D gene: -
CDR3 DNA: TGCGCCAGCAGCTTGGTGGGGAATTCACCCCTCCACTTT
CDR3 protein: CASSLVGNSPLHF

J gene: TRBJ2-1
V gene: TRBV5-1
clone size: -
D gene: TRBD2
CDR3 DNA: TGCGCCAGCAGCTTGGATGGGACTAGCGGGGGGTCCCCTACGTTCTTC
CDR3 protein: CASSLDGTSGGSPTFF

J gene: TRBJ1-1
V gene: TRBV7-9
clone size: -
D gene: -
CDR3 DNA: TGTGCCAGCAGCTTCGGGACACCTCTGAACACTGAAGCTTTCTTT
CDR3 protein: CASSFGTPLNTEAFF

J gene: TRBJ2-2
V gene: TRBV9
clone size: -
D gene: -
CDR3 DNA: TGTGCCAGCAGCGCCCGGGACTCAAACACCGGGGAGCTGTTTTTT
CDR3 protein: CASSARDSNTGELFF

J gene: TRBJ2-3
V gene: TRBV7-9
clone size: -
D gene: TRBD2
CDR3 DNA: TGTGCCAGCAGCTCCTACCTAGCGGGGGTCACAGATACGCAGTATTTT
CDR3 protein: CASSSYLAGVTDTQYF

J gene: TRBJ1-5
V gene: TRBV5-5
clone size: -
D gene: -
CDR3 DNA: TGTGCCAGCAGCTTGGGACAGCACCAGCCCCAGCATTTT
CDR3 protein: CASSLGQHQPQHF

J gene: TRBJ2-5
V gene: TRBV7-6
clone size: -
D gene: TRBD1
CDR3 DNA: TGTGCCAGCAGCATCGGGACAGGGATTGGAGAGACCCAGTACTTC
CDR3 protein: CASSIGTGIGETQYF

J gene: TRBJ2-7
V gene: TRBV6-6
clone size: -
D gene: -
CDR3 DNA: TGTGCCAGCAGCAAGACAGAGACCTACGAGCAGTACTTC
CDR3 protein: CASSKTETYEQYF

J gene: TRBJ1-1
V gene: TRBV5-1
clone size: -
D gene: TRBD1
CDR3 DNA: TGCGCCAGCAGGGACAGGGCGAACACTGAAGCTTTCTTT
CDR3 protein: CASRDRANTEAFF

J gene: TRBJ2-7
V gene: TRBV29-1
clone size: -
D gene: -
CDR3 DNA: TGCAGCGTTGCGTCTAGCGGAGGGGGACCGTCCGAGCAGTACTTC
CDR3 protein: CSVASSGGGPSEQYF

J gene: TRBJ2-5
V gene: TRBV29-1
clone size: once
D gene: -
CDR3 DNA: TGCAGCGTTGACCAGGGGTCAGAGACCCAGTACTTC
CDR3 protein: CSVDQGSETQYF

J gene: TRBJ1-2
V gene: TRBV6-6
clone size: once
D gene: -
CDR3 DNA: TGTGCCAGCATATCGGGGAACTACTATGGCTACACCTTC
CDR3 protein: CASISGNYYGYTF

J gene: TRBJ2-1
V gene: TRBV11-2
clone size: -
D gene: TRBD2
CDR3 DNA: TGTGCCAGCAGCCCCCAAAGCGGGACTAACTCCTACAATGAGCAGTTCTTC
CDR3 protein: CASSPQSGTNSYNEQFF

J gene: TRBJ1-2
V gene: TRBV27
clone size: -
D gene: -
CDR3 DNA: TGTGCCAGCAGTTTAAAGGCTCGGGCTAACTATGGCTACACCTTC
CDR3 protein: CASSLKARANYGYTF

J gene: TRBJ1-2
V gene: TRBV6-5
clone size: -
D gene: -
CDR3 DNA: TGTGCCAGCAGCTGGGCGGAGAACTATGGCTACACCTTC
CDR3 protein: CASSWAENYGYTF

J gene: TRBJ2-6
V gene: TRBV30
clone size: -
D gene: TRBD1
CDR3 DNA: TGTGCCTGGAAGGGACAGGGGTCTGGGGCCAACGTCCTGACTTTC
CDR3 protein: CAWKGQGSGANVLTF

J gene: TRBJ1-1
V gene: TRBV6-6
clone size: -
D gene: TRBD1
CDR3 DNA: TGTGCCAGCAGTTCAACAGGGGGCGGGAACACTGAAGCTTTCTTT
CDR3 protein: CASSSTGGGNTEAFF

J gene: TRBJ2-1
V gene: TRBV5-1
clone size: -
D gene: -
CDR3 DNA: TGCGCCAGCACCCGAACTAGCTCACCCTACAATGAGCAGTTCTTC
CDR3 protein: CASTRTSSPYNEQFF

J gene: TRBJ1-6
V gene: TRBV7-8
clone size: -
D gene: TRBD1
CDR3 DNA: TGTGCCAGCAGCTTAGTCCAGGGGGCTTCAAATTCACCCCTCCACTTT
CDR3 protein: CASSLVQGASNSPLHF